A selection of T cell receptor beta chains follows, all from one sample in a study of T cell repertoires in cytomegalovirus infection. Each CDR3 protein gets one entry after TCRdb re-called the reads with MiXCR. The profile shows around 710,000 distinct CDR3 sequences, 25% to 30% of them singletons. The antigens of these receptors remain unknown. Specimen: cultured CD8+ T cells from PBMCs, collected from culture after CMV antigen stimulation. The receptor source for this set is a human donor in good health (CMV status not recorded). Some clones in this sample may be carry-over from other donors' samples. Both conserved end residues are part of each CDR3. The order of the fields is V gene, D gene, J gene, clone size, CDR3 protein, CDR3 DNA. The D gene is left open where the match is weak. Clone size appears in some rows only: once, few, many, or a class for an expanded clone.

v_call: TRBV29-1; d_call: NA; j_call: TRBJ2-1; clone_size: once; cdr3_aa: CSVEEGQGVNNEQFF; cdr3_nt: TGCAGCGTTGAGGAGGGGCAGGGTGTTAACAATGAGCAGTTCTTC
v_call: TRBV7-2; d_call: TRBD1; j_call: TRBJ2-7; clone_size: many; cdr3_aa: CASSPGPGTAFYEQYF; cdr3_nt: TGTGCCAGCAGCCCCGGCCCGGGGACAGCCTTCTACGAGCAGTACTTC
v_call: TRBV12-5; d_call: TRBD1; j_call: TRBJ2-4; clone_size: NA; cdr3_aa: CASGLGQGIQYF; cdr3_nt: TGTGCTAGTGGTTTGGGACAGGGCATTCAGTACTTC
v_call: TRBV7-9; d_call: NA; j_call: TRBJ1-2; clone_size: few; cdr3_aa: CASSSTQGVYGYTF; cdr3_nt: TGTGCCAGCAGCTCAACACAGGGTGTCTATGGCTACACCTTC
v_call: TRBV2; d_call: NA; j_call: TRBJ1-1; clone_size: many; cdr3_aa: CASTGGTEAFF; cdr3_nt: TGTGCCAGCACCGGGGGCACTGAAGCTTTCTTT
v_call: TRBV27; d_call: NA; j_call: TRBJ1-5; clone_size: NA; cdr3_aa: CASGPGSGQPQHF; cdr3_nt: TGTGCCAGCGGCCCCGGTTCGGGCCAGCCCCAGCATTTT
v_call: TRBV7-6; d_call: NA; j_call: TRBJ1-1; clone_size: few; cdr3_aa: CASSLSPATEAFF; cdr3_nt: TGTGCCAGCAGCTTATCCCCCGCCACTGAAGCTTTCTTT
v_call: TRBV7-4; d_call: TRBD2; j_call: TRBJ2-3; clone_size: NA; cdr3_aa: CASSPPSGSSTDTQYF; cdr3_nt: TGTGCCAGCAGCCCCCCTAGCGGCTCTAGCACAGATACGCAGTATTTT
v_call: TRBV15; d_call: NA; j_call: TRBJ2-6; clone_size: NA; cdr3_aa: CATSRGTLSGANVLTF; cdr3_nt: TGTGCCACCAGCAGAGGAACCCTCTCTGGGGCCAACGTCCTGACTTTC
v_call: TRBV6-6; d_call: NA; j_call: TRBJ2-2; clone_size: NA; cdr3_aa: CASAQGSGELFF; cdr3_nt: TGTGCCAGCGCGCAGGGATCCGGGGAGCTGTTTTTT
v_call: TRBV4-1; d_call: NA; j_call: TRBJ2-2; clone_size: NA; cdr3_aa: CASSQVGWAGTGELFF; cdr3_nt: TGCGCCAGCAGCCAAGTAGGCTGGGCGGGCACCGGGGAGCTGTTTTTT
v_call: TRBV27; d_call: TRBD1; j_call: TRBJ1-3; clone_size: few; cdr3_aa: CASRGTGAGNTIYF; cdr3_nt: TGTGCCAGCAGAGGGACAGGGGCTGGAAACACCATATATTTT
v_call: TRBV29-1; d_call: TRBD2; j_call: TRBJ2-1; clone_size: NA; cdr3_aa: CSSTSGEDEQFF; cdr3_nt: TGCAGCTCGACTAGCGGGGAGGATGAGCAGTTCTTC
v_call: TRBV6-1; d_call: NA; j_call: TRBJ2-7; clone_size: few; cdr3_aa: CASSEGGPSYEQYF; cdr3_nt: TGTGCCAGCAGTGAGGGGGGCCCTTCCTACGAGCAGTACTTC
v_call: TRBV12-3/TRBV12-4; d_call: NA; j_call: TRBJ1-1; clone_size: many; cdr3_aa: CASSFGEMNTEAFF; cdr3_nt: TGTGCCAGCAGTTTTGGCGAGATGAACACTGAAGCTTTCTTT
v_call: TRBV27; d_call: NA; j_call: TRBJ2-3; clone_size: NA; cdr3_aa: CASSLQEPTAVTQYF; cdr3_nt: TGTGCCAGCAGTTTACAAGAACCAACGGCAGTTACGCAGTATTTT
v_call: TRBV29-1; d_call: TRBD1; j_call: TRBJ2-7; clone_size: NA; cdr3_aa: CSVGTGGYEQYF; cdr3_nt: TGCAGCGTTGGGACAGGGGGCTACGAGCAGTACTTC
v_call: TRBV19; d_call: NA; j_call: TRBJ1-5; clone_size: NA; cdr3_aa: CASSINRQTSNQPQHF; cdr3_nt: TGTGCCAGTAGTATAAATAGACAGACTAGCAATCAGCCCCAGCATTTT
v_call: TRBV7-9; d_call: NA; j_call: TRBJ1-2; clone_size: NA; cdr3_aa: CASSFQGNGYTF; cdr3_nt: TGTGCCAGCAGCTTCCAGGGGAATGGCTACACCTTC
v_call: TRBV4-3; d_call: NA; j_call: TRBJ2-1; clone_size: few; cdr3_aa: CASSRRDGPSYNEQFF; cdr3_nt: TGCGCCAGCAGCCGGCGGGACGGACCCTCCTACAATGAGCAGTTCTTC
v_call: TRBV7-9; d_call: NA; j_call: TRBJ1-4; clone_size: few; cdr3_aa: CASSLGTQGREKLFF; cdr3_nt: TGTGCCAGCAGCTTAGGAACACAGGGCCGGGAAAAACTGTTTTTT
v_call: TRBV7-9; d_call: TRBD1; j_call: TRBJ2-1; clone_size: few; cdr3_aa: CASSSRQGQFF; cdr3_nt: TGTGCCAGCAGCTCTCGACAGGGACAGTTCTTC
v_call: TRBV15; d_call: NA; j_call: TRBJ2-7; clone_size: NA; cdr3_aa: CATSSLRGPAYEQYF; cdr3_nt: TGTGCCACCAGCAGCCTCAGGGGTCCCGCCTACGAGCAGTACTTC
v_call: TRBV7-1; d_call: NA; j_call: TRBJ2-7; clone_size: NA; cdr3_aa: CASSPTGLNYEQYF; cdr3_nt: TGTGCCAGCAGCCCTACGGGACTCAATTACGAGCAGTACTTC
v_call: TRBV7-6; d_call: NA; j_call: TRBJ1-6; clone_size: NA; cdr3_aa: CASSTDSNNSPLHF; cdr3_nt: TGTGCCAGCAGCACGGACTCTAATAATTCACCCCTCCACTTT
v_call: TRBV28; d_call: NA; j_call: TRBJ2-3; clone_size: NA; cdr3_aa: CASSLGYRGDTQYF; cdr3_nt: TGTGCCAGCAGTTTAGGGTACAGAGGGGATACGCAGTATTTT
v_call: TRBV5-6; d_call: TRBD1; j_call: TRBJ1-6; clone_size: NA; cdr3_aa: CASSPDRPNSPLHF; cdr3_nt: TGTGCCAGCAGCCCGGACAGGCCAAACTCACCCCTCCACTTT
v_call: TRBV19; d_call: NA; j_call: TRBJ1-2; clone_size: few; cdr3_aa: CASSIGVEAPKNYGYTF; cdr3_nt: TGTGCCAGTAGTATAGGTGTTGAGGCCCCGAAGAACTATGGCTACACCTTC
v_call: TRBV18; d_call: NA; j_call: TRBJ1-2; clone_size: NA; cdr3_aa: CASSPPLTETYGYTF; cdr3_nt: TGTGCCAGCTCACCACCATTGACAGAGACCTATGGCTACACCTTC
v_call: TRBV6-1; d_call: NA; j_call: TRBJ1-6; clone_size: NA; cdr3_aa: CASRYINSPLHF; cdr3_nt: TGTGCCAGCAGATATATTAATTCACCCCTCCACTTT
v_call: TRBV7-3; d_call: NA; j_call: TRBJ2-2; clone_size: once; cdr3_aa: CASSFPAGGRTNTGELFF; cdr3_nt: TGTGCCAGCAGCTTCCCTGCCGGCGGACGAACGAACACCGGGGAGCTGTTTTTT
v_call: TRBV3-1; d_call: TRBD2; j_call: TRBJ2-7; clone_size: NA; cdr3_aa: CASSPRGGLTLEQYF; cdr3_nt: TGTGCCAGCAGCCCCCGCGGGGGGCTAACGCTCGAGCAGTACTTC
v_call: TRBV28; d_call: TRBD2; j_call: TRBJ2-1; clone_size: NA; cdr3_aa: CASKISGAYNEQFF; cdr3_nt: TGTGCCAGCAAAATTAGCGGGGCTTACAATGAGCAGTTCTTC
v_call: TRBV6-2/TRBV6-3; d_call: NA; j_call: TRBJ2-3; clone_size: NA; cdr3_aa: CASTFRVWDTDTQYF; cdr3_nt: TGTGCCAGCACCTTCAGGGTTTGGGACACAGATACGCAGTATTTT
v_call: TRBV7-2; d_call: NA; j_call: TRBJ1-1; clone_size: few; cdr3_aa: CASSLLAGVNTEAFF; cdr3_nt: TGTGCCAGCAGCTTACTTGCAGGGGTGAACACTGAAGCTTTCTTT
v_call: TRBV4-2; d_call: NA; j_call: TRBJ2-5; clone_size: many; cdr3_aa: CASSQDSVRQETQYF; cdr3_nt: TGTGCCAGCAGCCAAGATAGTGTCAGACAAGAGACCCAGTACTTC
v_call: TRBV6-2/TRBV6-3; d_call: NA; j_call: TRBJ1-5; clone_size: few; cdr3_aa: CASSHGASNQPQHF; cdr3_nt: TGTGCCAGCAGTCACGGGGCTAGCAATCAGCCCCAGCATTTT
v_call: TRBV24-1; d_call: NA; j_call: TRBJ2-1; clone_size: NA; cdr3_aa: CATGIAADNEQFF; cdr3_nt: TGTGCCACCGGGATAGCAGCTGACAATGAGCAGTTCTTC
v_call: TRBV7-6; d_call: NA; j_call: TRBJ1-6; clone_size: many; cdr3_aa: CASRARGGAGSPLHF; cdr3_nt: TGTGCCAGCAGGGCCCGGGGGGGGGCCGGTTCACCCCTCCACTTT